A selection of T cell receptor beta chains follows, all from one sample in a study of control samples from healthy donors and cancer patients. Repertoires were generated with immunoSEQ multiplex PCR, while TCRdb's copy carries only in-frame clones and drops some. Here the sample spans around 190,000 clones, more than 90% being singletons. The sequenced sample consisted of blood. All receptors derive from a man aged 25 to 45 in good health. The CDR3 runs from the conserved cysteine through the conserved F or W. The D gene is left open where the match is weak. A row's size may be missing; if present it is once, few, many or a size class.

CDR3: CASRTPGGAADTQYF; DNA: TGTGCCAGCAGGACTCCGGGGGGAGCCGCAGATACGCAGTATTTT; size: .; V: TRBV28; D: TRBD2; J: TRBJ2-3; length: 15
CDR3: CATSREEGNTIYF; DNA: TGTGCCACCAGCAGAGAAGAGGGAAACACCATATATTTT; size: .; V: TRBV15; D: .; J: TRBJ1-3; length: 13
CDR3: CASSTIPGPSTNEQFF; DNA: TGTGCCAGCAGCACCATTCCGGGACCGTCGACCAATGAGCAGTTCTTC; size: once; V: TRBV11-2; D: .; J: TRBJ2-1; length: 16
CDR3: CAIRSDRDSPLHF; DNA: TGTGCCATCAGGTCAGACAGGGATTCACCCCTCCACTTT; size: .; V: TRBV10-3; D: TRBD1; J: TRBJ1-6; length: 13
CDR3: CARSFSGFGRDRRNEQYF; DNA: TGTGCCAGAAGCTTTTCGGGCTTCGGAAGGGACAGGCGGAACGAGCAGTACTTC; size: .; V: TRBV5-3; D: TRBD1; J: TRBJ2-7; length: 18
CDR3: CASSLDWRDEQYF; DNA: TGCGCCAGCAGCTTGGATTGGAGGGACGAGCAGTACTTC; size: .; V: TRBV5-1; D: .; J: TRBJ2-7; length: 13
CDR3: CASSPSRRTSGNTGELFF; DNA: TGTGCCAGTAGTCCCTCCCGGCGAACTAGCGGAAACACCGGGGAGCTGTTTTTT; size: .; V: TRBV19; D: TRBD2; J: TRBJ2-2; length: 18
CDR3: CATSRSPDPSSYEQYF; DNA: TGTGCCACCAGCAGGTCTCCGGACCCCAGCTCCTACGAGCAGTACTTC; size: .; V: TRBV15; D: .; J: TRBJ2-7; length: 16
CDR3: CATSRGQGAYTGELFF; DNA: TGTGCCACCAGCAGAGGTCAGGGGGCATACACCGGGGAGCTGTTTTTT; size: once; V: TRBV15; D: TRBD1; J: TRBJ2-2; length: 16
CDR3: CASSHSGEAKDNIYF; DNA: TGCGCCAGCAGCCATTCAGGGGAGGCCAAAGACAACATATATTTT; size: .; V: TRBV4-3; D: .; J: TRBJ1-3; length: 15
CDR3: CASSSARSDTQYF; DNA: TGCGCCAGCAGCTCCGCTAGGTCAGATACGCAGTATTTT; size: .; V: TRBV5-1; D: .; J: TRBJ2-3; length: 13
CDR3: CASSPIAGNTGELFF; DNA: TGTGCCAGCTCACCCATCGCGGGTAACACCGGGGAGCTGTTTTTT; size: .; V: TRBV18; D: .; J: TRBJ2-2; length: 15
CDR3: CASSLSRSRVANYGYTF; DNA: TGTGCCAGCAGCCTTAGTCGAAGCAGAGTCGCTAACTATGGCTACACCTTC; size: .; V: TRBV7-2; D: .; J: TRBJ1-2; length: 17
CDR3: CASNTGGGGQPQHF; DNA: TGTGCCAGCAACACGGGGGGGGGAGGCCAGCCCCAGCATTTT; size: .; V: TRBV2; D: .; J: TRBJ1-5; length: 14
CDR3: CASSLTSGTDEQFF; DNA: TGTGCCAGCAGCCTTACTAGCGGGACAGATGAGCAGTTCTTC; size: .; V: TRBV7-9; D: TRBD2; J: TRBJ2-1; length: 14
CDR3: CASSLDQITEAFF; DNA: TGTGCCAGTAGTCTAGACCAAATCACTGAAGCTTTCTTT; size: once; V: TRBV19; D: .; J: TRBJ1-1; length: 13
CDR3: CASSQEVGGPNYGYTF; DNA: TGTGCCAGCAGCCAAGAAGTGGGGGGCCCTAACTATGGCTACACCTTC; size: .; V: TRBV4-2; D: .; J: TRBJ1-2; length: 16
CDR3: CASSSNPVTRLSYNEQFF; DNA: TGTGCCAGCAGCTCCAACCCGGTGACTCGCCTCTCCTACAATGAGCAGTTCTTC; size: .; V: TRBV6-2/TRBV6-3; D: .; J: TRBJ2-1; length: 18
CDR3: CASSAPGHPNEKLFF; DNA: TGCGCCAGCAGCGCACCGGGACACCCTAATGAAAAACTGTTTTTT; size: .; V: TRBV5-1; D: .; J: TRBJ1-4; length: 15
CDR3: CASRRDRRTYEQYF; DNA: TGTGCCAGCAGGCGGGACAGGCGAACCTACGAGCAGTACTTC; size: once; V: TRBV7-2; D: TRBD1; J: TRBJ2-7; length: 14
CDR3: CASSLIGQDEKLFF; DNA: TGCGCCAGCAGCCTAATAGGACAGGATGAAAAACTGTTTTTT; size: few; V: TRBV4-1; D: TRBD1; J: TRBJ1-4; length: 14
CDR3: CASSTYSGGAVDTQYF; DNA: TGTGCCAGCAGCACCTATAGCGGGGGGGCCGTAGATACGCAGTATTTT; size: few; V: TRBV5-5; D: TRBD2; J: TRBJ2-3; length: 16
CDR3: CASSLTDNQPQHF; DNA: TGTGCCAGCAGTTTGACAGATAATCAGCCCCAGCATTTT; size: .; V: TRBV27; D: .; J: TRBJ1-5; length: 13
CDR3: CASSYRDSASYEQYF; DNA: TGTGCCAGTAGTTACCGGGACAGCGCTTCCTACGAGCAGTACTTC; size: once; V: TRBV19; D: TRBD1; J: TRBJ2-7; length: 15
CDR3: CSVPDRGGYTF; DNA: TGCAGCGTTCCGGACAGGGGCGGCTACACCTTC; size: .; V: TRBV29-1; D: TRBD1; J: TRBJ1-2; length: 11
CDR3: CASSRLGQMNTEAFF; DNA: TGTGCCAGCAGCCGACTGGGACAAATGAACACTGAAGCTTTCTTT; size: .; V: TRBV7-9; D: .; J: TRBJ1-1; length: 15
CDR3: CASGGRGNEQFF; DNA: TGTGCCAGCGGGGGCCGGGGGAACGAGCAGTTCTTC; size: few; V: TRBV2; D: .; J: TRBJ2-1; length: 12
CDR3: CASSLGLAGDSEQFF; DNA: TGTGCCAGCAGCTTGGGGCTAGCGGGAGACAGCGAGCAGTTCTTC; size: once; V: TRBV5-4; D: TRBD2; J: TRBJ2-1; length: 15
CDR3: CASSEAGVGTGELFF; DNA: TGCGCCAGCAGTGAGGCAGGGGTGGGGACCGGGGAGCTGTTTTTT; size: .; V: TRBV10-1; D: .; J: TRBJ2-2; length: 15
CDR3: CATSGQSGGPLDTQYF; DNA: TGTGCCACCAGCGGTCAGTCGGGAGGGCCGTTAGATACGCAGTATTTT; size: .; V: TRBV15; D: TRBD2; J: TRBJ2-3; length: 16
CDR3: CSVKGLAGERELFF; DNA: TGCAGCGTGAAGGGACTAGCGGGAGAAAGGGAGCTGTTTTTT; size: .; V: TRBV29-1; D: TRBD2; J: TRBJ2-2; length: 14
CDR3: CAISGQGTGGGEQYF; DNA: TGTGCCATCAGTGGCCAGGGGACAGGGGGCGGCGAGCAGTACTTC; size: .; V: TRBV10-3; D: TRBD1; J: TRBJ2-7; length: 15
CDR3: CASSLGTGGWYEQYF; DNA: TGTGCCAGCAGTTTAGGGACAGGGGGCTGGTACGAGCAGTACTTC; size: .; V: TRBV2; D: TRBD1; J: TRBJ2-7; length: 15
CDR3: CASSYMGQLNTEAFF; DNA: TGTGCCAGCAGTTACATGGGACAGTTAAACACTGAAGCTTTCTTT; size: .; V: TRBV6-2/TRBV6-3; D: TRBD1; J: TRBJ1-1; length: 15
CDR3: CAWSSGDGLVNTEAFF; DNA: TGTGCCTGGAGTAGCGGGGATGGATTGGTGAACACTGAAGCTTTCTTT; size: .; V: TRBV30; D: .; J: TRBJ1-1; length: 16
CDR3: CAIRRGQGPGNTIYF; DNA: TGTGCCATCAGGCGTGGACAGGGGCCTGGAAACACCATATATTTT; size: .; V: TRBV10-3; D: TRBD1; J: TRBJ1-3; length: 15
CDR3: CASSVAGHRSGNTIYF; DNA: TGTGCCAGCAGCGTAGCGGGACACCGCTCTGGAAACACCATATATTTT; size: .; V: TRBV9; D: .; J: TRBJ1-3; length: 16
CDR3: CASSLALDTDTQYF; DNA: TGTGCCAGCAGCTTGGCCCTAGATACAGATACGCAGTATTTT; size: .; V: TRBV5-4; D: .; J: TRBJ2-3; length: 14
CDR3: CASSFGTSKTQYF; DNA: TGTGCCAGCAGTTTTGGGACTAGCAAGACCCAGTACTTC; size: .; V: TRBV12-3/TRBV12-4; D: TRBD2; J: TRBJ2-5; length: 13
CDR3: CASSLRTGRAFF; DNA: TGTGCCAGCAGCCTTCGGACAGGGAGGGCTTTCTTT; size: .; V: TRBV7-2; D: TRBD1; J: TRBJ1-1; length: 12
CDR3: CASRLGGDYTDTQYF; DNA: TGTGCCAGCCGTTTGGGGGGGGACTACACAGATACGCAGTATTTT; size: .; V: TRBV28; D: TRBD2; J: TRBJ2-3; length: 15
CDR3: CASSEDRRYGYTF; DNA: TGCGCCAGCAGTGAGGACCGCCGCTATGGCTACACCTTC; size: .; V: TRBV10-1; D: .; J: TRBJ1-2; length: 13
CDR3: CASSEAPGTEAFF; DNA: TGTGCCAGCAGTGAAGCGCCGGGGACTGAAGCTTTCTTT; size: .; V: TRBV2; D: .; J: TRBJ1-1; length: 13
CDR3: CASSVWAGETQYF; DNA: TGTGCCAGCAGCGTATGGGCGGGAGAGACCCAGTACTTC; size: .; V: TRBV9; D: .; J: TRBJ2-5; length: 13
CDR3: CASTQPGAGFEQFF; DNA: TGTGCCAGCACCCAACCGGGGGCGGGGTTTGAGCAGTTCTTC; size: .; V: TRBV6-5; D: .; J: TRBJ2-1; length: 14
CDR3: CASSFRDINYNEQFF; DNA: TGCGCCAGCAGCTTCCGGGACATAAACTACAATGAGCAGTTCTTC; size: .; V: TRBV5-1; D: .; J: TRBJ2-1; length: 15
CDR3: CATSDFARDEQFF; DNA: TGTGCCACCAGTGATTTCGCCAGGGATGAGCAGTTCTTC; size: .; V: TRBV24-1; D: .; J: TRBJ2-1; length: 13
CDR3: CAWSTNSGGVYEQYF; DNA: TGTGCCTGGAGTACTAATAGCGGGGGGGTATACGAGCAGTACTTC; size: .; V: TRBV30; D: TRBD2; J: TRBJ2-7; length: 15